This TCR beta chain appears in the sequencing data of a study of cytomegalovirus exposure and HLA in healthy donors. This clone was seen only a few times. Its antigen is unidentified. Healthy bone marrow donors made up the donor group. These donors counted as nominally healthy when sampled, but unrecorded immune exposures were likely. It was with 60 Vbeta and 13 Jbeta primers that the PCR ran. TCRdb's table, derived via immunoSEQ multiplex PCR, lists solely in-frame clones and lacks some. In the table there are 150,000 to 200,000 clones, roughly four fifths of which are singletons. Notes on the study in general: Cytomegalovirus-associated TCR beta chains were listed, numbering some 170. What TCR beta sequences reportedly achieved was accurate prediction of HLA-A and HLA-B alleles in most subjects.

Germline V lookup: CDR1 LNHDA, CDR2 SQIVND (reference sequence). V lost 0 bases, J lost 4 bases, and 13 bases lay in between. The CDR3 contains 16 residues. This TCR was recovered from a woman in her 40s in good health and CMV-seronegative. This chain links TRBV19 with TRBJ1-5, with D possibly TRBD1 on 6 matching bases. The sample comprised PBMCs. The CDR3 loop reads CASSIEGGQGNQPQHF. The CDR3 bases are TGTGCCAGTAGTATAGAGGGTGGGCAGGGGAATCAGCCCCAGCATTTT.